This paragraph covers one TCR beta chain sequence. This clonotype was seen at least ten times. The antigen this receptor binds is unknown. No quality values exist for individual bases; no much larger clone is one base distant. Ophthalmopathy patients had moderately to severely active disease, with a Clinical Activity Score of 3 or more, a NOSPECS grade of 4 or more, and a disease duration of less than 3 months. Exclusion was applied to patients with uncontrolled infections, other autoimmune diseases, pregnancy or lactation. Clinical symptoms, serum thyroxine and TRAb, thyroid ultrasound, and orbital computed tomography formed the basis for the diagnoses. Ficoll-Paque density gradient centrifugation was used to isolate PBMCs from around 10 ml of fresh peripheral blood. Total RNA was extracted with Trizol reagent, and quality was checked on an Agilent 2100 Bioanalyzer. Amplification of TCR beta CDR3 regions was carried out from RNA transcripts. The first round of RT-PCR for the TCR CDR3 was performed with the HTBI primer set and the Qiagen OneStep RT-PCR kit. The libraries were constructed in a second round of multiplex PCR and then size-selected and purified. Libraries were sequenced paired-end with 100 bp reads on an Illumina HiSeq2000. The source study handled its data this way. SOAPnuke was used to process the raw data, removing reads that contained adapters or uncalled bases, had a mean Phred below 15, or lacked an exact match to the constant primer or identifier. High-quality paired reads were merged with COPE v1.2.5, and unique nucleotide sequences were defined as clonotypes. MiTCR v1.1 was used to align clonotypes to the IMGT TRBV, TRBD and TRBJ reference segments. The analysis was restricted to V-J combinations with a frequency above 0.0001, which together covered roughly 99% of the repertoires. The TCS score was defined as F50 (clonal expansion) divided by E x V (chaos), with BLOSUM62-based TCRdist calculated between CDR3 peptides within each V-J. Welch's t-statistics and random forest reduced 450 to 600 V-J features to fewer than 15, which were used in a naive Bayes classifier (R e1071). The raw public data were reprocessed by TCRdb itself: fastp quality trimming at Q25, MiXCR clonotype calling, in-frame beta chains only. Rows merge per CDR3 protein into single entries with the most common DNA and genes. The V and J calls and clone size are TCRdb's, not the authors'. The sample data list about 410,000 distinct CDR3 sequences, and around 13% of these were observed just once. Around 20% of the sample comes from the top ten.

This specimen belongs to a study of T cells in Graves' hyperthyroidism and ophthalmopathy (dated by TCRdb to about 2019). Regarding the complete study: Peripheral blood was collected at initial diagnosis, before any treatment. To identify TCR V-J signatures that set the groups apart, the researchers used a discovery cohort of about a hundred patients, made up of approximately 43 with Graves' ophthalmopathy and 57 with stable Graves' hyperthyroidism. Prospective prediction of ophthalmopathy was tested in an independent validation cohort consisting of 18 hyperthyroidism patients and 17 patients who later progressed to ophthalmopathy. The roughly 100 discovery patients were randomly divided into training and test sets at a 7:3 ratio. In more than five Graves' hyperthyroidism patients, the study also compared T-cell repertoires from thyroid tissue with T-cell repertoires from blood. After blood sampling, hyperthyroidism patients were treated with methimazole at a starting dose of 30 mg daily, and ophthalmopathy patients were treated with high-dose intravenous methylprednisolone. According to the paper, TCR Vbeta CDR3 sequencing was carried out on roughly 130 peripheral blood samples, which came from about 45 ophthalmopathy, approximately 72 hyperthyroidism and about 17 progressor patients. Overall study results and their limits: Sample size was not statistically predetermined, and blinding of investigators to group allocation was not performed. Blood samples also contained most of the expanded thyroid clonotypes (frequency above 0.001), which suggests that blood repertoires may reflect thyroid immune responses. A 13 V-J signature model separated ophthalmopathy from stable hyperthyroidism, with 87.88% sensitivity and 81.08% specificity in cross-validation and 80%/75% in testing. In validation, progression to ophthalmopathy was predicted by the model with roughly 69% sensitivity and around 75% specificity, a median of around 5.9 months before onset.

The germline V gene encodes CDR1 DFQATT and CDR2 SNEGSKA (reference sequence). The CDR3 has 16 amino acids, counting the end cysteine and phenylalanine. CDR3 DNA is the only sequence kept; it has 48 bases, read in frame from the first base. Trimming costs V 3 bases and J 4 bases, and their ends lie 21 bases apart. The V and J genes are TRBV20-1 and TRBJ1-2; the D gene is not confidently resolved. The sequenced sample was blood. This receptor was taken from a woman aged 25-40 years with Graves' ophthalmopathy. The CDR3 is CSASLTSIVGGYGYTF. The nucleotide sequence reads as follows: TGCAGTGCTAGCTTGACTAGCATTGTAGGCGGCTATGGCTACACCTTC.